This T cell receptor (beta chain) originates from a study of Ad26.COV2.S vaccination and SARS-CoV-2 variants. Treatment meaning: some 19 received Ad26.COV2.S at low or high dose, single or two shots; 5 received placebo; per-sample allocation not given. After the first vaccine or placebo injection, samples were drawn on day 63. An adult donor aged 18-55 years was enrolled in Boston. Profiling relied on immunoSEQ multiplex PCR, and the TCRdb table lists in-frame clones only, not all of them. The sample has about 500,000 clones; about nine tenths are singletons. Germline lookup yields CDR1 MNHEY and CDR2 SMNVEV (reference sequence). CDR3 length equals 14 residues. V was cut by 5 bases and J by 0 bases, with 8 bases left in between. This clone was observed once.

The gene calls are TRBV27 and TRBJ2-1; possibly TRBD1 or TRBD2 for D (5 bases each). The sequencing here drew on peripheral blood, taken in a trial of Ad26.COV2.S vaccine versus placebo. This TCR derives from a person between 18 and 59 years old who received the Ad26.COV2.S COVID-19 vaccine or a placebo. The DNA of the CDR3 is TGTGCCAGCAGTCCGAGGGGCTCCTACAATGAGCAGTTCTTC. It translates to CASSPRGSYNEQFF.